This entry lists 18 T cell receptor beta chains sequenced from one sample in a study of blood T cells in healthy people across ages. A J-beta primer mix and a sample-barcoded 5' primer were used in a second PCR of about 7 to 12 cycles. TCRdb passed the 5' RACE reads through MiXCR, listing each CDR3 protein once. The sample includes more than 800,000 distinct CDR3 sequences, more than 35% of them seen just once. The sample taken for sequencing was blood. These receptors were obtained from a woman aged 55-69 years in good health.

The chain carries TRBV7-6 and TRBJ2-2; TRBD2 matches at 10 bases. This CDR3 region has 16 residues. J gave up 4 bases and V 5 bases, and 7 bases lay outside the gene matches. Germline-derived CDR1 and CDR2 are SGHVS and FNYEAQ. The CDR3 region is CASSLISGRATGELFF. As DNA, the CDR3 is TGTGCCAGCAGCCTAATCAGCGGGAGGGCCACCGGGGAGCTGTTTTTT.

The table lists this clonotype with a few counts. The CDR3 region is CASSLMGGYGETQYF. CDR3 coding DNA: TGTGCCAGCAGTTTAATGGGGGGCTATGGTGAGACCCAGTACTTC. The chain combines TRBV12-3 or TRBV12-4 with TRBJ2-5; D is possibly TRBD1 or TRBD2 (6 bases each). The CDR3 is 15 residues long. Trimming took 2 bases from V and 5 from J, leaving 15 bases between them.

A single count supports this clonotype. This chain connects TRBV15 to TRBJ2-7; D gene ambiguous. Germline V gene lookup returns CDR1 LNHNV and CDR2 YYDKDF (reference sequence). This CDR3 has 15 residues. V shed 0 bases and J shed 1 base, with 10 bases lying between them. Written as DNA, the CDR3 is TGTGCCACCAGCAGAGACCGACTCTATTCCTACGAGCAGTACTTC. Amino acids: CATSRDRLYSYEQYF.

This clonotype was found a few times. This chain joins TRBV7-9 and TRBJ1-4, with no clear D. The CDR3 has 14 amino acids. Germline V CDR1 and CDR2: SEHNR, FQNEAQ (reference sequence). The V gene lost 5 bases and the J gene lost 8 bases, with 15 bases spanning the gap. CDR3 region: CASSLLGVKEKLFF. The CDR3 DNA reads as TGTGCCAGCAGCCTACTGGGTGTTAAAGAAAAACTGTTTTTT.

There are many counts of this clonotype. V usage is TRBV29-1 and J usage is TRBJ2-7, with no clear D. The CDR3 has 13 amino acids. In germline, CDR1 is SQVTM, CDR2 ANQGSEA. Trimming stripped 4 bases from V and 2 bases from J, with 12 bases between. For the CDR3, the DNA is TGCAGCGTTGTAACCAGGCATACCTACGAGCAGTACTTC. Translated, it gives CSVVTRHTYEQYF.

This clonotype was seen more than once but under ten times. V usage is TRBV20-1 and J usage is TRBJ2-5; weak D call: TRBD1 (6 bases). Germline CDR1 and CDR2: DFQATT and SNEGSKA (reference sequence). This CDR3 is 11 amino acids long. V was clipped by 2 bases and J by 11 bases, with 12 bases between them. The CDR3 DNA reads TGCAGTGCTAGACAACAGGGAAAGCAGTACTTC. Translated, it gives CSARQQGKQYF.

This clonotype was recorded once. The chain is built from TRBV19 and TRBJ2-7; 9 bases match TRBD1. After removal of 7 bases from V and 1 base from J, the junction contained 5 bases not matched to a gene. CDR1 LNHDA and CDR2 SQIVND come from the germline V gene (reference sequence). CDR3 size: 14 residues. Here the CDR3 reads CASKSGTGSYEQYF. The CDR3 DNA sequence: TGTGCCAGTAAATCCGGGACAGGGTCCTACGAGCAGTACTTC.

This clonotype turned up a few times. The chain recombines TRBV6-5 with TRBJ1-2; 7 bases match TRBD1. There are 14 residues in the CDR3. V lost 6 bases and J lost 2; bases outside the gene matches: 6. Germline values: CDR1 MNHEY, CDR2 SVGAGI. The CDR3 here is CASRRNRGNYGYTF. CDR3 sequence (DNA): TGTGCCAGCAGACGGAACAGGGGAAACTATGGCTACACCTTC.

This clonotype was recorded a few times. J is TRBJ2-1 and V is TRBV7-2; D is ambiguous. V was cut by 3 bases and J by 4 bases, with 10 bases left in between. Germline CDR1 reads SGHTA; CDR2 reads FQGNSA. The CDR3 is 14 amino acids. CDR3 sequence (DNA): TGTGCCAGCAGCTTCCCCCAAGGGTACAATGAGCAGTTCTTC. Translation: CASSFPQGYNEQFF.

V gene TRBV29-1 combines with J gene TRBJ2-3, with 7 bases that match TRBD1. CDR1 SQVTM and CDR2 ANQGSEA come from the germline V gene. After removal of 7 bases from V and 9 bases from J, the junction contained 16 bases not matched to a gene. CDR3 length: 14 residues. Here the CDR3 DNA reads TGCAGCGCTGGAACCGGGACAGACTCGCGGACGCAGTATTTT. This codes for CSAGTGTDSRTQYF.

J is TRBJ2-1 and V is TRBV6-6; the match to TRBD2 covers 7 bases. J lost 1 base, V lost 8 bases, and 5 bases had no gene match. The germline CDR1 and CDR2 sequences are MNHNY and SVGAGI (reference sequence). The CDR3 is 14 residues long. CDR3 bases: TGTGCCAGCTGGGGGGGGATATCCTACAATGAGCAGTTCTTC. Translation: CASWGGISYNEQFF.

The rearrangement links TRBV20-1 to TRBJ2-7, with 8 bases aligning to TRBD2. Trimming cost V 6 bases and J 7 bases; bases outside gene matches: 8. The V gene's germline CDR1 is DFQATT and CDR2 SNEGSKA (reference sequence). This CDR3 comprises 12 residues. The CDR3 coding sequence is TGCAGTGCCTCTACTAGCGGAGTTGAGCAGTACTTC. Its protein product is CSASTSGVEQYF.

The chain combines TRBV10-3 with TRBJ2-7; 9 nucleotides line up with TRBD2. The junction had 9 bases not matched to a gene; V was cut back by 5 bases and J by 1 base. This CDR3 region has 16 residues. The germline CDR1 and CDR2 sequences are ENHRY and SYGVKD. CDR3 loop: CAISPLAGAFSYEQYF. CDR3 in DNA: TGTGCCATCAGTCCCTTAGCGGGAGCGTTTTCCTACGAGCAGTACTTC.

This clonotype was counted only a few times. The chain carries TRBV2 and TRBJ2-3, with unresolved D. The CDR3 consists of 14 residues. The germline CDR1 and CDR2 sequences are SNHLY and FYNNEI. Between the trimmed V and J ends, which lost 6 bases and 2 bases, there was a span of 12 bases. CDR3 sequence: CASSTRTNTDTQYF. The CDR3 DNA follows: TGTGCCAGCAGCACTCGGACCAACACAGATACGCAGTATTTT.

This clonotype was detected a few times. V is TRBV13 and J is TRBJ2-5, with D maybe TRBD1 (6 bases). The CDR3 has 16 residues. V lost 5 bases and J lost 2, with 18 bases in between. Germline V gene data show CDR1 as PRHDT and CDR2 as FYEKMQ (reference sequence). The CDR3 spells CASSRGPGADQETQYF. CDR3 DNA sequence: TGTGCCAGCAGCCGAGGACCAGGGGCAGATCAAGAGACCCAGTACTTC.

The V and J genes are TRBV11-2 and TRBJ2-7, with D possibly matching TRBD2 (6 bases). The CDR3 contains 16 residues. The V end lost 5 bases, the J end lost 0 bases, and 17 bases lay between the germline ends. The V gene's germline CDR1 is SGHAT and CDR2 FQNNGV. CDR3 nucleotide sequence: TGTGCCAGCAGCCTCCGTAGCGGACCTAGCTCCTACGAGCAGTACTTC. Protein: CASSLRSGPSSYEQYF.

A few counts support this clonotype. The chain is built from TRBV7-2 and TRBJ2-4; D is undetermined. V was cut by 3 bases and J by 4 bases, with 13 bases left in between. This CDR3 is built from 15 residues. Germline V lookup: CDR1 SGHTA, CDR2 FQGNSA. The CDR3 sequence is CASSFGYPPKNIQYF. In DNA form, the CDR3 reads TGTGCCAGCAGCTTTGGTTACCCGCCAAAAAACATTCAGTACTTC.

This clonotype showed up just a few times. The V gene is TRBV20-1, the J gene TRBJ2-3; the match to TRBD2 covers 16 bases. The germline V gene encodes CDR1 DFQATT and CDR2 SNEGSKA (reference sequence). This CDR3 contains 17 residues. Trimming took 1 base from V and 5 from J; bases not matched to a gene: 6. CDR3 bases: TGCAGTGCTAGAGCGGGACTAGCGGGAGGGCCCATAGATACGCAGTATTTT. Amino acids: CSARAGLAGGPIDTQYF.